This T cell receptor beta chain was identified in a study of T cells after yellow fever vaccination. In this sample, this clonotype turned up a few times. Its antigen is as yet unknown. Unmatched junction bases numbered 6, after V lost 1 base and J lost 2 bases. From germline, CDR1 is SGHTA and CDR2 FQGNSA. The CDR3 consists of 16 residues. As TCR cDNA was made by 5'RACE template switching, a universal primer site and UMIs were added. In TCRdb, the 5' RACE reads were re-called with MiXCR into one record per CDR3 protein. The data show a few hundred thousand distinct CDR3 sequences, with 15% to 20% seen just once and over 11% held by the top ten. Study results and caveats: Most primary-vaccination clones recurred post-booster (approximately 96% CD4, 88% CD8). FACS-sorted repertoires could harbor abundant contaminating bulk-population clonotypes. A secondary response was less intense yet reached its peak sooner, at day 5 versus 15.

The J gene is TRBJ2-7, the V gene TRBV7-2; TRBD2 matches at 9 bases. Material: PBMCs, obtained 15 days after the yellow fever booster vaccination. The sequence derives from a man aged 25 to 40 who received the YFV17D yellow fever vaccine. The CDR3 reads CASSLGVSGGPYEQYF. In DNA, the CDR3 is TGTGCCAGCAGCTTAGGGGTTAGCGGGGGTCCCTACGAGCAGTACTTC.